One sample yielded the 17 T cell receptor beta chains listed below, sequenced in a study of T cell clonotyping in hematopoietic cell transplantation. Assay: immunoSEQ multiplex PCR; the TCRdb copy retains only in-frame clones and omits some. The sample carries 5,900 or so clones, around nine tenths recorded once. The sample in question was peripheral blood mononuclear cells, obtained 100 days after allogeneic stem cell transplant. The receptors stem from a male patient aged 35-50 years who had an allogeneic stem cell transplant from an unrelated donor, so the T cells may come from the graft donor. Some clones in this sample may be carry-over from other donors' samples.

This chain joins TRBV14 and TRBJ1-5; weak D call: TRBD1 (6 bases). V lost 4 bases and J lost 7, with 11 bases in between. The CDR3 sequence is 13 residues long. Germline values: CDR1 SGHDN, CDR2 FVKESK. The CDR3 nucleotides read TGTGCCAGCAGCCGATCTAGGGGGCAGCCCCAGCATTTT. Its protein product is CASSRSRGQPQHF.

This chain uses TRBV4-2 with TRBJ1-3; tentatively, D is TRBD1 (6 bases). V was clipped by 0 bases and J by 4 bases, with 13 bases between them. The germline gives CDR1 LGHNA, CDR2 YNFKEQ. The CDR3 spans 16 residues. The CDR3 DNA follows: TGTGCCAGCAGCCAAGACCCAACAGGGTTGGGAAACACCATATATTTT. As protein: CASSQDPTGLGNTIYF.

The chain employs TRBV28 and TRBJ1-6; 9 nucleotides agree with TRBD1. Germline-derived CDR1 and CDR2 are MDHEN and SYDVKM. The CDR3 consists of 15 residues. The V segment lost 5 bases and the J segment 8 bases; nucleotides outside the gene matches: 7. The CDR3, as DNA: TGTGCCAGCAGTGTGGGACAGGGCGATCATTCACCCCTCCACTTT. Its translation is CASSVGQGDHSPLHF.

The chain links TRBV9 to TRBJ1-2, with unresolved D. CDR1 is SGDLS, CDR2 YYNGEE, per germline. The CDR3 is made up of 13 amino acids. Trimming took off 0 bases at V and 5 bases at J, with 8 bases between the two ends. The chain's CDR3 is CASSVGALYGYTF. DNA of the CDR3: TGTGCCAGCAGCGTAGGAGCGTTGTATGGCTACACCTTC.

This chain joins TRBV2 and TRBJ1-5; unclear D gene. Trimming removed 3 bases from V and 7 bases from J, with 10 bases in between. Per the germline V gene, CDR1 is SNHLY and CDR2 is FYNNEI. The CDR3 covers 13 residues. CDR3 loop: CASSEWSHQPQHF. In DNA, the CDR3 is TGTGCCAGCAGTGAGTGGTCCCACCAGCCCCAGCATTTT.

The gene calls are TRBV2 and TRBJ1-4, with 9 bases matching TRBD1. The CDR3 covers 16 residues. The germline gives CDR1 SNHLY, CDR2 FYNNEI. V gave up 2 bases and J gave up 8 bases; unmatched junction bases: 9. CDR3 region: CASSETIRTGEEKLFF. In DNA, the CDR3 is TGTGCCAGCAGTGAAACGATCAGGACAGGGGAAGAAAAACTGTTTTTT.

This clone appeared a single time. V and J are TRBV25-1 and TRBJ1-4; the match to TRBD1 covers 10 bases. This CDR3 has 17 amino acids. Unmatched junction bases numbered 8, after V lost 3 bases and J lost 4 bases. Germline lookup yields CDR1 MGHDK and CDR2 SYGVNS. The CDR3 region has the DNA TGTGCCAGCAGTGATCTGACAGGGGGCTTGGATAATGAAAAACTGTTTTTT. It is translated as CASSDLTGGLDNEKLFF.

The rearrangement uses TRBV28 and TRBJ1-2; D gene ambiguous. The CDR3 totals 11 residues. Germline values: CDR1 MDHEN, CDR2 SYDVKM. V lost 5 bases and J lost 7, with 8 bases in between. The chain's CDR3 is CASSMDFGYTF. The CDR3 nucleotides read TGTGCCAGCAGTATGGACTTTGGCTACACCTTC.

This sequence joins TRBV4-1 and TRBJ1-4; TRBD1 matches at 9 bases. The junction had 13 bases not matched to a gene; V was cut back by 3 bases and J by 8 bases. The CDR3 has 17 amino acids. CDR1 is MGHRA, CDR2 YSYEKL, per germline. The CDR3 is CASSHPLRGTGQEKLFF. CDR3 in DNA: TGCGCCAGCAGCCACCCATTAAGGGGGACAGGGCAGGAAAAACTGTTTTTT.

This clone was observed a handful of times. This chain uses TRBV6-1 with TRBJ1-2; D is undetermined. This CDR3 has 12 residues. Trimming left V 11 bases short and J 4 bases short, with 14 bases between. Per germline, CDR1 MNHNS and CDR2 SASEGT. The CDR3: CALGTAVYGYTF. CDR3 bases: TGTGCCCTCGGCACGGCTGTCTATGGCTACACCTTC.

The genes are TRBV28 and TRBJ1-2; D unclear. CDR3 size: 13 residues. V dropped 1 base and J dropped 6 bases, with 9 bases sitting between them. The V gene's germline CDR1 is MDHEN and CDR2 SYDVKM. The CDR3 nucleotides read TGTGCCAGCAGTTTATCAGGTCGCGATGGCTACACCTTC. It specifies CASSLSGRDGYTF.

The V gene is TRBV5-1, the J gene TRBJ1-6; no definite D call. Trimming took 2 bases from V and 10 from J, leaving 10 bases between them. There are 13 residues in the CDR3. Germline CDR1 is SGHRS and CDR2 is YFSETQ. The CDR3 loop reads CASSFGQLSPLHF. In DNA, the CDR3 is TGCGCCAGCAGCTTCGGGCAGCTATCACCCCTCCACTTT.

The rearrangement links TRBV6-4 to TRBJ2-1; tentative D call: TRBD1 (6 bases). The CDR3 loop spans 13 amino acids. V was cut by 6 bases and J by 5 bases, with 11 bases left in between. Germline lookup yields CDR1 MRHNA and CDR2 SNTAGT. The CDR3 sequence: CASSQGTNNEQFF. DNA of the CDR3: TGTGCCAGCAGCCAGGGGACCAACAATGAGCAGTTCTTC.

The chain joins TRBV28 to TRBJ2-3; D is undetermined. CDR1 is MDHEN, CDR2 SYDVKM, per germline. The CDR3 loop spans 11 amino acids. V gave up 7 bases and J gave up 5 bases, with 7 bases separating them. The CDR3 DNA follows: TGTGCCAGCAACTTGCTAGATACGCAGTATTTT. Translation gives CASNLLDTQYF.

This chain connects TRBV25-1 to TRBJ2-7, with D perhaps given as TRBD1 or TRBD2 (6 bases each). Deletions cut 1 base from V and 3 bases from J, with 13 bases between. The CDR3 is 15 residues long. The germline V gene has CDR1 MGHDK and CDR2 SYGVNS. The CDR3 sequence: CASSELFGGHYEQYF. The CDR3 DNA sequence: TGTGCCAGCAGTGAATTGTTTGGGGGGCACTACGAGCAGTACTTC.

The chain employs TRBV7-2 and TRBJ2-5; the D gene is possibly TRBD2 (6 bases). This CDR3 is 13 amino acids long. Trimming stripped 3 bases from V and 4 bases from J, with 9 bases between. Germline V gives CDR1 SGHTA, CDR2 FQGNSA. DNA for the CDR3: TGTGCCAGCAGCTTTAGCGGAGGAGAGACCCAGTACTTC. This gives the protein CASSFSGGETQYF.

The chain carries TRBV7-2 and TRBJ2-7; weak D call: TRBD2 (6 bases). The V end was cut by 4 bases, the J end by 1 base, with 14 bases between. The CDR3 extends over 15 amino acids. Germline V gene sequence: CDR1 SGHTA, CDR2 FQGNSA. CDR3 sequence (DNA): TGTGCCAGCAGCTCCGGGGAGGTGCCTTCCTACGAGCAGTACTTC. Translation gives CASSSGEVPSYEQYF.